This T cell receptor beta chain was recorded in a study of glioma-infiltrating T cells. The study, taken as a whole, reports: Gliomas, especially low-grade, showed above-expected tissue-blood divergence; non-neoplastic patients showed below. Only very few CDR3 sequences appeared in both tissue and blood.

Many counts were recorded for this clonotype. Its matching antigen is unknown. This CDR3 comprises 13 residues. The V segment lost 8 bases and the J segment 0 bases; nucleotides outside the gene matches: 3. CDR1 and CDR2 (germline): SGHTA, FQGNSA. TCR alpha and beta CDR3 regions were amplified from RNA using iRepertoire nested multiplex PCR. For one-step reverse transcription and amplification, about 90-400 ng of tissue mRNA or PBMC total RNA was used. TCRdb used MiXCR to reprocess the multiplex PCR reads, holding one entry per CDR3 protein. The sample consists of roughly 100,000 distinct CDR3 sequences, 35% to 45% of them appearing once.

This receptor was obtained from a human donor with low-grade glioma or glioblastoma, undergoing nonglioma brain surgery, or in good health (not recorded which). Sequenced input: glioma tissue, nonneoplastic brain tissue, or PBMCs (not recorded which). This chain joins TRBV7-2 and TRBJ2-7; 8 bases fit TRBD2. The CDR3 spells CASGRGGSYEQYF. The CDR3 region has the DNA TGTGCCAGCGGTCGGGGGGGCTCCTACGAGCAGTACTTC.